This T cell receptor (beta chain) emerged from a study of shared clonotypes between healthy human individuals. V shed 4 bases and J shed 4 bases, with 7 bases lying between them. CDR1 and CDR2 from the germline V gene are ENHRY and SYGVKD. This CDR3 is 12 amino acids long. The input for sorted-subset replicate PCRs was around 0.2 ug DNA, tens of thousands of T cell genomes. Data came from immunoSEQ multiplex PCR; TCRdb stores just in-frame clones and leaves some out. Among some 630,000 clones listed, around 96% were seen once. In the naive CD8 group, cells lacked CD45RO and were positively selected for CCR7, so terminally differentiated effector memory CD45RA+ cells were left out.

The rearrangement uses TRBV10-3 and TRBJ1-1; D unclear. The specimen sequenced was naive CD8+ T cells sorted from blood. The receptor was isolated from a woman aged 25-40 years in good health. In nucleotides, the CDR3 is TGTGCCATCAGTGCGGGGATCACTGAAGCTTTCTTT. As protein: CAISAGITEAFF.